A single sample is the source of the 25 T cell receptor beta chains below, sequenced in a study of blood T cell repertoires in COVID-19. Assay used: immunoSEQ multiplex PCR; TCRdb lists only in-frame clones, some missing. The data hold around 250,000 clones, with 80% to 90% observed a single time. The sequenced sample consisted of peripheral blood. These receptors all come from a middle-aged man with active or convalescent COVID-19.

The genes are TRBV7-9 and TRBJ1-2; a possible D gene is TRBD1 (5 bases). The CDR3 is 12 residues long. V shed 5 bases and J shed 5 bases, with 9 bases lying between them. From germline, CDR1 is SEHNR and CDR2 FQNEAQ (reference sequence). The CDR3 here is CASSRDGYGYTF. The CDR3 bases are TGTGCCAGCAGCAGGGACGGGTATGGCTACACCTTC.

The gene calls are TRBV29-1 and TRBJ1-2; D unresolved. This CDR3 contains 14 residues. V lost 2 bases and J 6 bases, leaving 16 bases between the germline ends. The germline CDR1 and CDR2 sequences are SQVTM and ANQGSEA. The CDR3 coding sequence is TGCAGCGTTGAATTAACGGGCGGGTTGGATGGCTACACCTTC. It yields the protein CSVELTGGLDGYTF.

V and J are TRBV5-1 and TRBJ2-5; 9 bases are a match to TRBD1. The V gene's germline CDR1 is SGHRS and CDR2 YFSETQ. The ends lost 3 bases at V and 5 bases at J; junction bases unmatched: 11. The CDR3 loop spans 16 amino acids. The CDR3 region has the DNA TGCGCCAGCAGCTCCAAGACAGGGGGAAAAGGGGAGACCCAGTACTTC. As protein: CASSSKTGGKGETQYF.

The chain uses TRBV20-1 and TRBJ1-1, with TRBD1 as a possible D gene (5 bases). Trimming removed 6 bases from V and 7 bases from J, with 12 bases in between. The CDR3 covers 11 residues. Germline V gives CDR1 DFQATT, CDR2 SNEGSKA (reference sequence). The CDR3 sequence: CSATRGFEAFF. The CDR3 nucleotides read TGCAGTGCCACAAGGGGTTTTGAAGCTTTCTTT.

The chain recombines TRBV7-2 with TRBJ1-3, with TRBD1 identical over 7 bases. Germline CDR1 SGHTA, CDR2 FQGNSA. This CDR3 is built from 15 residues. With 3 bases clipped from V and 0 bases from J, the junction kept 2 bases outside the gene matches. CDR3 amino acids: CASSFYRGSGNTIYF. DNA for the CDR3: TGTGCCAGCAGCTTTTACAGGGGCTCTGGAAACACCATATATTTT.

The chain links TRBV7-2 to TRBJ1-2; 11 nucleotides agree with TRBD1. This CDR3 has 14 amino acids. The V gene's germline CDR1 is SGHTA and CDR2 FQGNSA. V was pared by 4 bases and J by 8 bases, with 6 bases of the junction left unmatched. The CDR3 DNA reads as TGTGCCAGCAGCTCGGGACAGGGGGGGACCGGCTACACCTTC. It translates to CASSSGQGGTGYTF.

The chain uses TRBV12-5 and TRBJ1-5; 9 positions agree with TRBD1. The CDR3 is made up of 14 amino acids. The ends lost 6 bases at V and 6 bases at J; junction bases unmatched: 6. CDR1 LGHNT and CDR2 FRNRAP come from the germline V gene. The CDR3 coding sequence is TGTGCTAGTGGCCTCGGACAGGGGAGTCAGCCCCAGCATTTT. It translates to CASGLGQGSQPQHF.

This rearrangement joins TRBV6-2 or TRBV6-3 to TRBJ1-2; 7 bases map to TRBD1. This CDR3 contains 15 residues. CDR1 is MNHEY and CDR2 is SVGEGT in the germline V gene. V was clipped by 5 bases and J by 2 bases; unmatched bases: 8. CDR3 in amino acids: CASSPQGTQNYGYTF. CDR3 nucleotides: TGTGCCAGCAGTCCACAGGGGACCCAAAACTATGGCTACACCTTC.

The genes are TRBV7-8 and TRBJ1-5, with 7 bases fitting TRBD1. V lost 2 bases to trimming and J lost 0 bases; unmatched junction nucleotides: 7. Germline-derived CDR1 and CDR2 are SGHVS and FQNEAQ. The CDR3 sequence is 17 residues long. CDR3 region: CASSLYGGTDSNQPQHF. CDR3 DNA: TGTGCCAGCAGCTTATATGGCGGGACAGATAGCAATCAGCCCCAGCATTTT.

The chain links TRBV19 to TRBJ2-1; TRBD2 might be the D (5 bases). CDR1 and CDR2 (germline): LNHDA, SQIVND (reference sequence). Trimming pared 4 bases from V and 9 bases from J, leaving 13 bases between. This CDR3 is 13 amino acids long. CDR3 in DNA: TGTGCCAGTAGTACACCCCTTGGAGGTGAGCAGTTCTTC. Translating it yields CASSTPLGGEQFF. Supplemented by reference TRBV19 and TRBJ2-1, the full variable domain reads DGGITQSPKYLFRKEGQNVTLSCEQNLNHDAMYWYRQDPGQGLRLIYYSQIVNDFQKGDIAEGYSVSREKKESFPLTVTSAQKNPTAFYLCASSTPLGGEQFFGPGTRLTVL.

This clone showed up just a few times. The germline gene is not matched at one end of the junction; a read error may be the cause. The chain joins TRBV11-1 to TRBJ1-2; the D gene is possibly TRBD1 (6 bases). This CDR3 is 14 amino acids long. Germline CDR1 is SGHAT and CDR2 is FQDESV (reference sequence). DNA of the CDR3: TGTGCCAGCAGCTCTCCCCGGGACACCGACCTGCCGGAGTTC. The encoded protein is CASSSPRDTDLPEF.

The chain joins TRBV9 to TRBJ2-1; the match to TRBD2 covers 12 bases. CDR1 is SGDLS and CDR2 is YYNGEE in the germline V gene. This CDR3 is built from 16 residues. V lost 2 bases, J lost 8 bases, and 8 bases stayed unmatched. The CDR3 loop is CASSVMSSGRAHEQFF. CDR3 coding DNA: TGTGCCAGCAGCGTTATGTCTAGCGGGAGGGCCCATGAGCAGTTCTTC.

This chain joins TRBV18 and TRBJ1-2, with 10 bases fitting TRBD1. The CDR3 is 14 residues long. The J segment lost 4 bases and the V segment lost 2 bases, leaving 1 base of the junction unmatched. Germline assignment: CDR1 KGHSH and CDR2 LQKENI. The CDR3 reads CASSPGDRGYGYTF. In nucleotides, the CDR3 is TGTGCCAGCTCACCAGGGGACAGGGGCTATGGCTACACCTTC.

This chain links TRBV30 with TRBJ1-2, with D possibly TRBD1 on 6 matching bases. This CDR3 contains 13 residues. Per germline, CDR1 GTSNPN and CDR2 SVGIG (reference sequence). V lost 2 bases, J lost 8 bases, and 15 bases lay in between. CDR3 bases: TGTGCCTGGAGTTCTCAAGGGGGTTCAGGCTACACCTTC. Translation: CAWSSQGGSGYTF.

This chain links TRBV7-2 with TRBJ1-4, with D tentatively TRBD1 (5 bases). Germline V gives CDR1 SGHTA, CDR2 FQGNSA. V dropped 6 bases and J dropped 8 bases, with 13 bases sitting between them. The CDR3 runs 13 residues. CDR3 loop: CASRTYGGEKLFF. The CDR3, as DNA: TGTGCCAGCAGAACATATGGGGGGGAAAAACTGTTTTTT.

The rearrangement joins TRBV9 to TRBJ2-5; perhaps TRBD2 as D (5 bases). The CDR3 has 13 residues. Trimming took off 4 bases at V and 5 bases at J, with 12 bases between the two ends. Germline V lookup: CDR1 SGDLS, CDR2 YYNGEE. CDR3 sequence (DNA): TGTGCCAGCAGCTCCCGTCCGGGGGAGACCCAGTACTTC. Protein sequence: CASSSRPGETQYF.

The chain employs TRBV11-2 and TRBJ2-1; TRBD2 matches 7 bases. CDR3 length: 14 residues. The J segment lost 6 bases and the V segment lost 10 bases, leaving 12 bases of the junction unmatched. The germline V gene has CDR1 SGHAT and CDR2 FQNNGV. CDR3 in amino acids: CATNLAELGNEQFF. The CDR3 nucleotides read TGTGCCACCAACCTAGCGGAGCTGGGCAATGAGCAGTTCTTC.

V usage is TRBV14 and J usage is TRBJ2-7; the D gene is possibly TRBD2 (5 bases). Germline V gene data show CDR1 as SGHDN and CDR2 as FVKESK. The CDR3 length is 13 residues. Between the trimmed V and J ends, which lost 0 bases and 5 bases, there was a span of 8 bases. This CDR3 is CASSQDAGDEQYF. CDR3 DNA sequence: TGTGCCAGCAGCCAAGATGCCGGGGACGAGCAGTACTTC.

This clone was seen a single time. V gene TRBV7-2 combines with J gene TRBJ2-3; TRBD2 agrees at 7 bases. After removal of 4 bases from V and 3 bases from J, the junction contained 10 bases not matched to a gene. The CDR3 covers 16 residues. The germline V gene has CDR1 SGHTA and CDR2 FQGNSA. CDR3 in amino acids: CASSSRSGGPTDTQYF. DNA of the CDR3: TGTGCCAGCAGCTCCCGATCGGGGGGACCAACAGATACGCAGTATTTT.

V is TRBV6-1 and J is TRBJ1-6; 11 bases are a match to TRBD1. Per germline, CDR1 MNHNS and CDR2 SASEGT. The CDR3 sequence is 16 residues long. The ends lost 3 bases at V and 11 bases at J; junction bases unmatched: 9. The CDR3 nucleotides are TGTGCCAGCAGTGATTTGGACAGGGGGCTACAGGCACCCCTCCACTTT. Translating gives CASSDLDRGLQAPLHF.

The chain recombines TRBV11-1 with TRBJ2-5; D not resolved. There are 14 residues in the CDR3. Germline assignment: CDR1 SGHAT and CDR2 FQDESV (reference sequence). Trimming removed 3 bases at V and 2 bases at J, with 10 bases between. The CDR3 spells CASSLTGQQETQYF. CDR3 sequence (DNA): TGTGCCAGCAGCTTGACGGGTCAGCAAGAGACCCAGTACTTC. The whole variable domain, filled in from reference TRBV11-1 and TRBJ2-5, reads EAEVAQSPRYKITEKSQAVAFWCDPISGHATLYWYRQILGQGPELLVQFQDESVVDDSQLPKDRFSAERLKGVDSTLKIQPAELGDSAMYLCASSLTGQQETQYFGPGTRLLVL.

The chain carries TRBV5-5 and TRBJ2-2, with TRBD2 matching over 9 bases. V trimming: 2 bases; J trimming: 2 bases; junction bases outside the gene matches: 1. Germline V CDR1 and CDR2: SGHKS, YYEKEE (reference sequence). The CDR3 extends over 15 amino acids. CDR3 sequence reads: CASSFSGGNTGELFF. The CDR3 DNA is TGTGCCAGCAGCTTTAGCGGGGGAAACACCGGGGAGCTGTTTTTT.

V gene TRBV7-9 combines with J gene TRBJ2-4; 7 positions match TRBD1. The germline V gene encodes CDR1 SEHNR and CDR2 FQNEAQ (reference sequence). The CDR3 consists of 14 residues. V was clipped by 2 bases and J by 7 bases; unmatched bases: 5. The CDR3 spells CASSLFDRANIQYF. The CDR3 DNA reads TGTGCCAGCAGCTTATTCGACAGGGCGAACATTCAGTACTTC.

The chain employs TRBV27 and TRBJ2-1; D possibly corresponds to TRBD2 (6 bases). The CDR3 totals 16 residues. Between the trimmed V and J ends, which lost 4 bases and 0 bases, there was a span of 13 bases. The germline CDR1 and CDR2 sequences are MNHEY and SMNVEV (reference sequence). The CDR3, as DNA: TGTGCCAGCAGTTCTAGCGTGTCAAGCTCCTACAATGAGCAGTTCTTC. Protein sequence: CASSSSVSSSYNEQFF.

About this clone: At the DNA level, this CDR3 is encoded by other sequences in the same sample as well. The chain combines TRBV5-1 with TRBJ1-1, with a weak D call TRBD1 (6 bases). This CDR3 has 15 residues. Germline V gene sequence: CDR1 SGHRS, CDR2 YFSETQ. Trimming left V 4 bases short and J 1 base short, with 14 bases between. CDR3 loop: CASSPQGRGNTEAFF. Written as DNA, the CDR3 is TGCGCCAGCAGCCCACAAGGCAGGGGGAACACTGAAGCTTTCTTT.